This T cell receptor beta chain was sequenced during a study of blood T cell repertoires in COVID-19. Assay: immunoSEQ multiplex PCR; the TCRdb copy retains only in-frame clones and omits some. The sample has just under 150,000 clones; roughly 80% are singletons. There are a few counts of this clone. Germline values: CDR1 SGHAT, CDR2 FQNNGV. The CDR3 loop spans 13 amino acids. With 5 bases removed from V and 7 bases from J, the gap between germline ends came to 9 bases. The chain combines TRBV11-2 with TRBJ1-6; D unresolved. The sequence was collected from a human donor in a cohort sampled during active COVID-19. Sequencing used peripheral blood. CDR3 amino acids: CASSPPGNSPLHF. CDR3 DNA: TGTGCCAGCAGCCCCCCGGGAAATTCACCCCTCCACTTT.